The TCR beta chain described here comes from a study of T cell responses to AZD1222 COVID-19 vaccine. Study-wide results and limits: Clonal diversity may have been underestimated in mostly white British donors.

A remark on this clone: What it binds is unknown.

In germline, CDR1 is SGDLS, CDR2 YYNGEE. The CDR3 sequence is 15 residues long. The trim removed 3 bases at V and 6 bases at J, leaving 9 bases unmatched. Assay used: immunoSEQ multiplex PCR; TCRdb lists only in-frame clones, some missing. The data hold 100,000 to 150,000 clones, with 75% to 95% observed a single time. This receptor was taken from an adult in good health. The sample was peripheral blood, taken on day 0 of AZD1222 vaccination. The chain employs TRBV9 and TRBJ1-1, with 9 bases identical to TRBD1. The CDR3 sequence: CASSGSDRGSAEAFF. DNA for the CDR3: TGTGCCAGCAGCGGATCAGACAGGGGGTCGGCTGAAGCTTTCTTT.